This TCR beta chain emerged from a study of shared clonotypes between healthy human individuals. The CDR3 is 13 residues long. Germline CDR1 MNHEY, CDR2 SMNVEV (reference sequence). V dropped 5 bases and J dropped 3 bases, with 8 bases sitting between them. The test was conducted at deep level. Every subset's genomic DNA went evenly onto several immunoSEQ plates. Each sorted subset replicate got 200 ng genomic DNA, tens of thousands of genomes. Assay used: immunoSEQ multiplex PCR; TCRdb lists only in-frame clones, some missing. The sample has about a million clones, approximately 75% seen once. CD45RA-negative memory and CD45RA+ naive subsets were split from the CD4+ cells.

The clonotype was recovered from a man between 18 and 29 years old in good health. Some clones in this sample may be carry-over from other donors' samples. Sequencing was performed on memory CD4+ T cells from PBMCs. Stated subset: CD45RA-negative fraction. The rearrangement joins TRBV27 to TRBJ1-3; D is ambiguous. The CDR3 bases are TGTGCCAGCAGTCCGGTCGGTGGAAACACCATATATTTT. It yields the protein CASSPVGGNTIYF.